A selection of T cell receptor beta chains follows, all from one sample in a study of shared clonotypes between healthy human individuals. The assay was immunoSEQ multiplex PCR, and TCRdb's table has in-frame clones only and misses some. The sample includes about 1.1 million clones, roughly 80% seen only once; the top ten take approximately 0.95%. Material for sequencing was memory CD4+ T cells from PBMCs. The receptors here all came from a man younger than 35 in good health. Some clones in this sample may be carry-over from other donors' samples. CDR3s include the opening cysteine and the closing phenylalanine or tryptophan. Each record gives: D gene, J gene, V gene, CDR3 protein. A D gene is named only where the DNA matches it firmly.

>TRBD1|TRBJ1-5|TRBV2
CASRWGPDRGPNQPQHF
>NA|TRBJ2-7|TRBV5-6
CASSPRSLGSYEQYF
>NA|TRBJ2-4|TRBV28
CASSESLSRYIQYF
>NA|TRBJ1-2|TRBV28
CASSPTGWTRGYTF
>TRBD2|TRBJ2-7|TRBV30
CAGGRASSYEQYF
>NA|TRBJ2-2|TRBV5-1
CASSLSSLVAGGTGELFF
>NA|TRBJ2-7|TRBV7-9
CASSLRMGYEQYF
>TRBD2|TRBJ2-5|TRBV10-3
CAINPSGQETQYF
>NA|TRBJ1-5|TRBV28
CASSWGGNQPQHF
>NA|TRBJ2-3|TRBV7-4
CARCIGRVRTDTQYF
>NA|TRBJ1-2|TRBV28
CASSLGFWVNYGYTF
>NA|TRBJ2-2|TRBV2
CASSARGPTGELFF
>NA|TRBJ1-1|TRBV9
CASSPRRGVAFF
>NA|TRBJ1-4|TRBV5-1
CASSLDTANEKLFF
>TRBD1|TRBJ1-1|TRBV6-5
CASSYDRGLMNTEAFF
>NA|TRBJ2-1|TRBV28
CASRQGGGFNEQFF
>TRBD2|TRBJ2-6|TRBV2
CASSGWLAGGAGANVLTF
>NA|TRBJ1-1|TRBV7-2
CASSSFTEAFF
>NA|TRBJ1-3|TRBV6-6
CASRNSGGNTIYF
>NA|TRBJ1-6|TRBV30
CAWRFPAPLKGSPLHF
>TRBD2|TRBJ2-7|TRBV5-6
CASSFSGLASEQYF
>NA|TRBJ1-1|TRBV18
CASSPRAENTEAFF
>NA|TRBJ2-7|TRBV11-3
CASSSKGPGGLYEQYF
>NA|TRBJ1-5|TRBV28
CASSFNGRNQPQHF
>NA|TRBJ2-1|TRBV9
CASSHRGVGEQFF
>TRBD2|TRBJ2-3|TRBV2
CASTGRESATDTQYF
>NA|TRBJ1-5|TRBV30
CAWPPGHSNQPQHF
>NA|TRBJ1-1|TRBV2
CASSEFGTPNTEAFF
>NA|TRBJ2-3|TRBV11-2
CASSLVRGPNRDTQYF
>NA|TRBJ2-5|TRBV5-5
CASSPGRAQETQYF
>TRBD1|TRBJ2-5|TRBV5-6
CASSLEYRGGETQYF
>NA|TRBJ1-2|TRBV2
CASREGLNLYGYTF
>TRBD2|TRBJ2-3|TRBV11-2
CASSQGLAGGEDTQYF
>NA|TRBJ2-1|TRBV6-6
CASSSGHWQFF
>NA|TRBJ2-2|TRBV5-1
CASSYGTLTGELFF
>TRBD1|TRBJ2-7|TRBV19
CASSSPRTGTYEQYF
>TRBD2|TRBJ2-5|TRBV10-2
CASSVFSSGIGETQYF
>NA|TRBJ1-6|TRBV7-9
CASSLVGSPLHF
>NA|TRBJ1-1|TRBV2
CARGPALTEAFF
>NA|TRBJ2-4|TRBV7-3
CASSLVPSGATNRKNIQYF
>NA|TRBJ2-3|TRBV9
CASSRTSTDTQYF
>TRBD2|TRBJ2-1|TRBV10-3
CAISDGLAGRNEQFF
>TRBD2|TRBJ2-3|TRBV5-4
CASSSLAGSSTDTQYF
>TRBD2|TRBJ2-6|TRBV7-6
CASSSPKASGTSGANVLTF
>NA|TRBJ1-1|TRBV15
CATSRSSPPDTEAFF
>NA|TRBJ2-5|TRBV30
CAWSLKTGRTQYF
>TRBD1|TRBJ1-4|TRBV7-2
CASSRLGQYNEKLFF
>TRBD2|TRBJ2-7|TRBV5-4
CASSSSLSSGSYEQYF
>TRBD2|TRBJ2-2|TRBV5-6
CASSLGIRREGRNTGELFF
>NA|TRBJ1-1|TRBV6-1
CASTTSPTEAFF
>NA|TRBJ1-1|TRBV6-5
CASSYGGALFERKAFF